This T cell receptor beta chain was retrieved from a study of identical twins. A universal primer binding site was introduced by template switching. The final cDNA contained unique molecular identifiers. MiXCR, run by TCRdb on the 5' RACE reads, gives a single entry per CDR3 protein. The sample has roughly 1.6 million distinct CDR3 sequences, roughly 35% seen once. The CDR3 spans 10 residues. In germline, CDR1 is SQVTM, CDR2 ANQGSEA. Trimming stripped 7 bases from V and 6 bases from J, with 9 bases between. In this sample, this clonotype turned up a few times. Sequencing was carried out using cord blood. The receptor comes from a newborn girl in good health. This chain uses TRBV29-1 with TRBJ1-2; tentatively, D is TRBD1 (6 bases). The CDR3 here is CSAGVDGYTF. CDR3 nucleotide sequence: TGCAGCGCAGGGGTGGATGGCTACACCTTC.